This entry lists 14 T cell receptor beta chains sequenced from one sample in a study of Tregs in tolerant kidney transplant recipients. Produced via immunoSEQ multiplex PCR; TCRdb's table is partial and in-frame only. The listing records 50,000 or so clones. The sequenced sample was CD4+ T cells from blood, obtained before the transplant. The receptor source for this set is a human donor who received a combined kidney and bone marrow transplant.

With regard to this clone: The sequenced fragment ends 3 residues before the CDR3 boundary, so the rest is inferred from the germline J gene. The rearrangement joins TRBV7-6 to TRBJ1-1; D gene unclear. The CDR3 is made up of 14 amino acids. Germline CDR1 reads SGHVS; CDR2 reads FNYEAQ. The ends were cut back, 5 bases at V and 1 base at J, with 11 bases in the middle. CDR3 sequence: CASSMRGGNTEAFF. The sequenced part of the CDR3 DNA is TGTGCCAGCAGCATGCGGGGAGGGAACACTGAA.

A remark on this clone: Read sequence stops 3 residues before the CDR3 end, and the germline J gene provides the missing end. V and J are TRBV7-8 and TRBJ1-1, with a possible D match to TRBD1 (5 bases). Germline lookup yields CDR1 SGHVS and CDR2 FQNEAQ. V lost 5 bases and J 5 bases, leaving 18 bases between the germline ends. CDR3 length: 15 amino acids. CDR3 sequence: CASSKGDSLGTEAFF. The CDR3 DNA, read in part, is TGTGCCAGCAGCAAAGGGGACTCCCTTGGGACTGAA.

For this clone: The read ends 3 residues early relative to the CDR3; the germline J gene fills the gap. The rearrangement links TRBV11-1 to TRBJ1-1; the D is unclear. V lost 5 bases and J lost 3, with 13 bases in between. This CDR3 has 14 amino acids. Germline V gene lookup returns CDR1 SGHAT and CDR2 FQDESV (reference sequence). The sequenced CDR3 bases are TGTGCCAGCAGCCCGAGACATTTCCACACTGAA. Translated: CASSPRHFHTE. The full CDR3 sequence reads CASSPRHFHTEAFF.

Of note for this clone: The read comes to an end 3 residues before the CDR3 does, leaving the germline J gene to fill in the end. This sequence joins TRBV19 and TRBJ1-5; D may be TRBD1 (6 bases). Germline assignment: CDR1 LNHDA and CDR2 SQIVND (reference sequence). The CDR3 consists of 15 residues. V was trimmed by 4 bases and J by 7 bases, leaving 17 bases between them. The CDR3 region is CASSNGAGVRQPQHF. The sequenced CDR3 bases are TGTGCCAGTAGTAATGGGGCAGGGGTAAGGCAGCCC.

Of note for this clone: The CDR3 end lies 3 residues beyond the end of the read and is filled in from the germline J gene. The gene calls are TRBV7-9 and TRBJ2-4, with D possibly being TRBD2 (6 bases). The CDR3 consists of 14 residues. Looked up from germline, CDR1 is SEHNR and CDR2 is FQNEAQ (reference sequence). Trimming pared 2 bases from V and 7 bases from J, leaving 12 bases between. The sequenced CDR3 bases are TGTGCCAGCAGCTTATCGGCGGGATTGAACATT. This translates into CASSLSAGLNI. The entire CDR3 is CASSLSAGLNIQYF.

To note about this clone: The read terminates 3 residues before the CDR3 end, so the remaining end is supplied by the germline J gene. The chain joins TRBV30 to TRBJ1-5; D may be TRBD1 (5 bases). Trimming took 3 bases from V and 1 from J, leaving 16 bases between them. This CDR3 region has 16 residues. Germline loops: CDR1 GTSNPN, CDR2 SVGIG (reference sequence). The CDR3 DNA, read in part, is TGTGCCTGGAGCTTTGGGGGGACTCCGAGCAATCAGCCC. It yields the protein CAWSFGGTPSNQP. Given in full, the CDR3 is CAWSFGGTPSNQPQHF.

With regard to this clone: Coverage ceases 3 residues before the CDR3 finishes, and the germline J gene fills in the end. The V and J genes are TRBV29-1 and TRBJ2-7; 7 nucleotides line up with TRBD2. Trimming at V came to 1 base and at J to 0 bases, leaving 18 bases not matched to a gene. The length of the CDR3 is 19 residues. Germline V lookup: CDR1 SQVTM, CDR2 ANQGSEA. Here the CDR3 reads CSVEGWGRVNSGLSYEQYF. CDR3 DNA (partial): TGCAGCGTTGAAGGGTGGGGCAGGGTCAATAGCGGGCTCTCCTACGAG.

With respect to this clone: Read sequence stops 3 residues before the CDR3 end, and the germline J gene provides the missing end. The chain joins TRBV10-3 to TRBJ2-2; TRBD1 matches 11 bases. Trimming removed 3 bases from V and 3 bases from J; junction bases left unmatched: 15. Germline-derived CDR1 and CDR2 are ENHRY and SYGVKD. The CDR3 runs 20 residues. CDR3 DNA (partial): TGTGCCATCAGTGATGACGGGACAGGGGGTGTGCCCGTATACACCGGGGAG. This sequence encodes CAISDDGTGGVPVYTGE. The entire CDR3 reads CAISDDGTGGVPVYTGELFF.

Comment on this clone: The CDR3 goes on 3 residues after the read ends, and that part is filled in from the germline J gene. The genes are TRBV12-5 and TRBJ2-5; 7 bases line up with TRBD1. Germline-derived CDR1 and CDR2 are LGHNT and FRNRAP. Trimming cost V 5 bases and J 5 bases; bases outside gene matches: 14. The length of the CDR3 is 16 residues. The CDR3 bases that were read are TGTGCTAGTGGTCTGAACAGGGGCCCTAAGGAGGAGACC. Its translation is CASGLNRGPKEET. From start to end, the CDR3 is CASGLNRGPKEETQYF. Full variable domain (outside the CDR3, taken from reference TRBV12-5 and TRBJ2-5): DARVTQTPRHKVTEMGQEVTMRCQPILGHNTVFWYRQTMMQGLELLAYFRNRAPLDDSGMPKDRFSAEMPDATLATLKIQPSEPRDSAVYFCASGLNRGPKEETQYFGPGTRLLVL.

Comment on this clone: The read terminates 3 residues before the CDR3 end, so the remaining end is supplied by the germline J gene. The chain couples TRBV6-2 or TRBV6-3 to TRBJ1-5; the D gene is possibly TRBD1 (5 bases). The CDR3 has 14 residues. CDR1 and CDR2 (germline): MNHEY, SVGEGT. V shed 5 bases and J shed 0 bases, with 8 bases lying between them. The sequenced part of the CDR3 DNA is TGTGCCAGCAGTCCCCAGGGTAGCAATCAGCCC. Its protein is CASSPQGSNQP. In full, the CDR3 reads CASSPQGSNQPQHF.

Worth noting for this clone: The read halts 3 residues ahead of the CDR3 end, with the missing end drawn from the germline J gene. V gene TRBV7-8 combines with J gene TRBJ1-1; 7 bases agree with TRBD1. This CDR3 has 15 residues. The germline gives CDR1 SGHVS, CDR2 FQNEAQ. The V segment lost 5 bases and the J segment 2 bases; nucleotides outside the gene matches: 8. The covered CDR3 bases are TGTGCCAGCAGCCCAGATAGGGGGCGAAACACTGAA. Residues: CASSPDRGRNTE. The CDR3 reads in full as CASSPDRGRNTEAFF.

Worth noting for this clone: The read finishes 3 residues shy of the CDR3 end, and the germline J gene is used to complete it. V usage is TRBV2 and J usage is TRBJ1-1; 7 positions match TRBD1. Germline CDR1 SNHLY, CDR2 FYNNEI. V trimming: 5 bases; J trimming: 5 bases; junction bases outside the gene matches: 8. This CDR3 has 14 residues. The sequenced CDR3 bases are TGTGCCAGCAGTAAGACAGGGCAGGGAACTGAA. Its protein is CASSKTGQGTE. The complete CDR3 protein is CASSKTGQGTEAFF.

A word on this clone: The read ends 3 residues shy of where the CDR3 ends; the end is completed using the germline J gene. The chain is built from TRBV7-2 and TRBJ1-2; 7 bases align to TRBD1. This CDR3 is built from 15 residues. Germline CDR1 and CDR2: SGHTA and FQGNSA. V lost 2 bases and J lost 3; bases outside the gene matches: 6. CDR3 bases read: TGTGCCAGCAGCTTAAGCGGCAGGGGGGACTATGGC. It specifies CASSLSGRGDYG. The CDR3 in full is CASSLSGRGDYGYTF. The entire variable domain, with the rest obtained from reference TRBV7-2 and TRBJ1-2, is as follows: GAGVSQSPSNKVTEKGKDVELRCDPISGHTALYWYRQSLGQGLEFLIYFQGNSAPDKSGLPSDRFSAERTGGSVSTLTIQRTQQEDSAVYLCASSLSGRGDYGYTFGSGTRLTVV.

For this clone: A junction boundary mismatches the germline segment, possibly from a read error. The CDR3 goes on 3 residues after the read ends, and that part is filled in from the germline J gene. J is TRBJ2-3 and V is TRBV5-1; 9 bases are a match to TRBD2. The CDR3 spans 16 residues. Germline V lookup: CDR1 SGHRS, CDR2 YFSETQ. The CDR3 sequence: CARSLGTSGSTDTQYF. Partial CDR3 DNA: TGCGCCAGGAGCTTGGGTACTAGCGGGAGCACAGATACG.